This T cell receptor (beta chain) came from a study of blood T cell repertoires in COVID-19. Across the whole study: The analysed material was cDNA or gDNA that came from T cells, B-cell-depleted T cells, or PBMCs.

Per the study methods: From reference gene primer amplification, estimates of nucleated cell counts were derived. Assay used: immunoSEQ multiplex PCR; TCRdb lists only in-frame clones, some missing. From that table come the V and J calls and clone size; the DNA was used to work out D and trimming. The sample lists under 300,000 clones; 80% to 85% were seen once. Living in about two dozen US areas, the participants were between roughly 18 and 95 years of age. Cohort 3 donors counted as recovered after two negative PCRs, clearance, or resolved symptoms. The sample consisted of PBMCs or T cells enriched from blood (not recorded which). The TCR was taken from a man in his fifties who had recovered from COVID-19.

The CDR3 reads CASSPMSRANEKLFF. Written as DNA, the CDR3 is TGTGCCAGCTCACCCATGTCGAGGGCTAATGAAAAACTGTTTTTT. The V gene is TRBV18, the J gene TRBJ1-4; no firm D call. Trimming removed 3 bases at V and 3 bases at J, with 11 bases between. Germline V CDR1 and CDR2: KGHSH, LQKENI. CDR3 length equals 15 residues.